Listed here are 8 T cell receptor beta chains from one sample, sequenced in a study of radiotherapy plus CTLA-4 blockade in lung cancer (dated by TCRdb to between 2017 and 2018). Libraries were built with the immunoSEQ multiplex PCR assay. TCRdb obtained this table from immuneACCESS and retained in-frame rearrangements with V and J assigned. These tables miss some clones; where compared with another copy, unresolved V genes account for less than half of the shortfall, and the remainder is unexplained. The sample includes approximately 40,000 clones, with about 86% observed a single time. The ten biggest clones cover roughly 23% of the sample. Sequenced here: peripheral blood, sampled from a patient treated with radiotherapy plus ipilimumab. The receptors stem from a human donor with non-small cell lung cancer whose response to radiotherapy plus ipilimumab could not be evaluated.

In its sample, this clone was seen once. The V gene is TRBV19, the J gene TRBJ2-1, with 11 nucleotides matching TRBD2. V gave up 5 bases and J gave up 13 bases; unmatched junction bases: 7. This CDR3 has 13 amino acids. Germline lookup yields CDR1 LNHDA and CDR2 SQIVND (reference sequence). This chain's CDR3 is CASSVGTSGQQFF. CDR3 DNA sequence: TGTGCCAGTAGTGTCGGGACTAGCGGCCAACAGTTCTTC.

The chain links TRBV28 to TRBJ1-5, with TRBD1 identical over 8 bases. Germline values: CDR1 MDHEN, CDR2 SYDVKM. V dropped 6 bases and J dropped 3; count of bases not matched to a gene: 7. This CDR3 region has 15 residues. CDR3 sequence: CASSPRTGFNQPQHF. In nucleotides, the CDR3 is TGTGCCAGCAGCCCCCGGACAGGGTTCAATCAGCCCCAGCATTTT.

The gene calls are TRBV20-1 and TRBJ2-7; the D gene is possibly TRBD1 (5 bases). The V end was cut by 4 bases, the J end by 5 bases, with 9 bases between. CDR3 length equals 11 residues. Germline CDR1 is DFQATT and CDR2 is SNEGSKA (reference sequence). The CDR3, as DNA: TGCAGTGCTACCAGGGTAAACGAGCAGTACTTC. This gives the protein CSATRVNEQYF.

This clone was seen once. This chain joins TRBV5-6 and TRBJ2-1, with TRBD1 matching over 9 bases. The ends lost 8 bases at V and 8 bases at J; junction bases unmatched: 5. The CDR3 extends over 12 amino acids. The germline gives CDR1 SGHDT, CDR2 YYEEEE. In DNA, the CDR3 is TGTGCCAGTTCCCACAGGGGGCATGAGCAGTTCTTC. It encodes CASSHRGHEQFF. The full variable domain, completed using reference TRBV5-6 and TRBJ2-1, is DAGVTQSPTHLIKTRGQQVTLRCSPKSGHDTVSWYQQALGQGPQFIFQYYEEEERQRGNFPDRFSGHQFPNYSSELNVNALLLGDSALYLCASSHRGHEQFFGPGTRLTVL.

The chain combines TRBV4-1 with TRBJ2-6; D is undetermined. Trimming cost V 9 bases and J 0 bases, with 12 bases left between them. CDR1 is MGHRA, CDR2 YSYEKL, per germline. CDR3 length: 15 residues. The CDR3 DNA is TGCGCCAGTACATTGGTTATCTCTGGGGCCAACGTCCTGACTTTC. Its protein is CASTLVISGANVLTF.

Here the CDR3 reads CASSVATGRISPLHF. CDR3 coding DNA: TGTGCCAGCAGCGTGGCGACAGGGCGGATTTCACCCCTCCACTTT. The chain is built from TRBV9 and TRBJ1-6, with TRBD1 matching over 7 bases. CDR1 is SGDLS, CDR2 YYNGEE, per germline. V was pared by 2 bases and J by 9 bases, with 8 bases of the junction left unmatched. This CDR3 region has 15 residues.

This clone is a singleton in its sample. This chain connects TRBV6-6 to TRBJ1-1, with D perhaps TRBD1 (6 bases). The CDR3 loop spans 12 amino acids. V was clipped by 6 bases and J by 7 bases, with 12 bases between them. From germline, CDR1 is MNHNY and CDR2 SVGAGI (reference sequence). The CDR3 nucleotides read TGTGCCAGCAGCCGGGGGGACAATGAAGCTTTCTTT. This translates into CASSRGDNEAFF.

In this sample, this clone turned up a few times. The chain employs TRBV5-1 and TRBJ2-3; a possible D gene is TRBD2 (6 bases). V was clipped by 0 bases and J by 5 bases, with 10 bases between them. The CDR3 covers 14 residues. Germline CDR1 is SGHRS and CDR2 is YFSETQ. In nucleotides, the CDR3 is TGCGCCAGCAGCTTGGCGGGAGCGGAAGATACGCAGTATTTT. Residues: CASSLAGAEDTQYF. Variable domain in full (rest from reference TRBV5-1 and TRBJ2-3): KAGVTQTPRYLIKTRGQQVTLSCSPISGHRSVSWYQQTPGQGLQFLFEYFSETQRNKGNFPGRFSGRQFSNSRSEMNVSTLELGDSALYLCASSLAGAEDTQYFGPGTRLTVL.